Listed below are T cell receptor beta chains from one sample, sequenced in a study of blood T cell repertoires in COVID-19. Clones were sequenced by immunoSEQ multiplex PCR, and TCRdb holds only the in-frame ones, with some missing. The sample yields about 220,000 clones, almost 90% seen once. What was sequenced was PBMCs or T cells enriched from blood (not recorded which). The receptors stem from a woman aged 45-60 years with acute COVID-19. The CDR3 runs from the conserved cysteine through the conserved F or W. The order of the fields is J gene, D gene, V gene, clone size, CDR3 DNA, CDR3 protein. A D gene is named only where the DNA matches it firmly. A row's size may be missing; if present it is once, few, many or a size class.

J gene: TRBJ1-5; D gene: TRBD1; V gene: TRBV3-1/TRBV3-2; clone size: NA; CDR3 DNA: TGTGCCAGCAGCCAAGTCACAGGGGTTCAGCCCCAGCATTTT; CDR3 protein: CASSQVTGVQPQHF
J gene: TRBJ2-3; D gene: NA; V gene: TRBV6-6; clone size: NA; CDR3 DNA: TGTGCCAGCAGTTACTCTGATCCTAGAACAGATACGCAGTATTTT; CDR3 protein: CASSYSDPRTDTQYF
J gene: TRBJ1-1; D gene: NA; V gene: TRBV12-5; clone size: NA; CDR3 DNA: TGTGCTAGTGGTTTTTGGGGGGGAATGGAAGCTTTCTTT; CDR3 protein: CASGFWGGMEAFF
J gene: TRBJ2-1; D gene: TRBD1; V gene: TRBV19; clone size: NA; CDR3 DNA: TGTGCCAGTACCCCGGGACAGGCCTACAATGAGCAGTTCTTC; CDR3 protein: CASTPGQAYNEQFF
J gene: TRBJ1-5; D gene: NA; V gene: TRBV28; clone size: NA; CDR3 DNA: TGTGCCAGCAGATCTGGGGCGGGCAATCAGCCCCAGCATTTT; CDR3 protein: CASRSGAGNQPQHF
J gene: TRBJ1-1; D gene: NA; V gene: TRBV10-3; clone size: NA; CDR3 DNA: TGTGCCATCACCTCACAGGGTGGGAACACTGAAGCTTTCTTT; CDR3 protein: CAITSQGGNTEAFF
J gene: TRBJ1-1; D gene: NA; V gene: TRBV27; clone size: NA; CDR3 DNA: TGTGCCAGCAGTAGGAGGGGAGGAACTGAAGCTTTCTTT; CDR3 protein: CASSRRGGTEAFF
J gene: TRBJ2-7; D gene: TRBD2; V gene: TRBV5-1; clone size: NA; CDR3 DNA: TGCGCCAGCAGCCCAACCTGGGGGGGGTGGGAGCAGTACTTC; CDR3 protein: CASSPTWGGWEQYF
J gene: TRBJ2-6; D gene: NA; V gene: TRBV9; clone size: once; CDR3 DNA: TGTGCCAGCAGCGTAGGGGCTGGTGGGGCCAACGTCCTGACTTTC; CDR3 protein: CASSVGAGGANVLTF
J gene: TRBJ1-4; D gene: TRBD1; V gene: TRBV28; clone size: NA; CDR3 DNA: TGTGCCAGCACCCCGACAGGGTATTATGAAAAACTGTTTTTT; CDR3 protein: CASTPTGYYEKLFF
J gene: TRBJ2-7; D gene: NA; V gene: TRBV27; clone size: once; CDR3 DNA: TGTGCCAGCAGTCTGAATAGTGCTATCTACGAGCAGTACTTC; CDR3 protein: CASSLNSAIYEQYF
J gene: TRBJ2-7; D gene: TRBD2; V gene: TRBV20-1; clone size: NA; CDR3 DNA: TGCAGTGCTAGTGCCCGGACTAGCTCCTACGAGCAGTACTTC; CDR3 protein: CSASARTSSYEQYF
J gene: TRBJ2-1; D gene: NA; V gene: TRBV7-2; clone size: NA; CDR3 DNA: TGTGCCAGCAGCCCTAGCCTGAATGAGCAGTTCTTC; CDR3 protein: CASSPSLNEQFF
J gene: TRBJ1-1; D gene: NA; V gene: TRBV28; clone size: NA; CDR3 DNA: TGTGCCAGCAGTTTAAGCGGCGACGTCAACACTGAAGCTTTCTTT; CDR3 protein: CASSLSGDVNTEAFF
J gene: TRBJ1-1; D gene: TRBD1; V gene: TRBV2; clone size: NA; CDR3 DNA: TGTGCCAGCCGTCCCGGGACAGGGATCGGAAACACTGAAGCTTTCTTT; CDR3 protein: CASRPGTGIGNTEAFF
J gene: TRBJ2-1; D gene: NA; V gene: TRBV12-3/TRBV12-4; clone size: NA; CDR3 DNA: TGTGCCAGCAGCTCTCCGGAGGGGAATGAGCAGTTCTTC; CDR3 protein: CASSSPEGNEQFF
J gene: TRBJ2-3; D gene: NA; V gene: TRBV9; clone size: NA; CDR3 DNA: TGTGCCAGCAGCGTAATCGGGAGAACAGATACGCAGTATTTT; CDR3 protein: CASSVIGRTDTQYF
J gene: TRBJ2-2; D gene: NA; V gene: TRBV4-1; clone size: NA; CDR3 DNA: TGCGCCAGCAGCCAACCAGGTTTATACACCGGGGAGCTGTTTTTT; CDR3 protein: CASSQPGLYTGELFF
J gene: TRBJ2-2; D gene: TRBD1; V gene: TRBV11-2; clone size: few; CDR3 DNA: TGTGCCAGCAGCTCAGGGACAGGGCTAAGGGGGGGGGAGCTGTTTTTT; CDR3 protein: CASSSGTGLRGGELFF
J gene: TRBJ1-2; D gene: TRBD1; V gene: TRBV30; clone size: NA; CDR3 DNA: TGTGCCTGGAGTCAGGGACAGTATGGCTACACCTTC; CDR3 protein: CAWSQGQYGYTF
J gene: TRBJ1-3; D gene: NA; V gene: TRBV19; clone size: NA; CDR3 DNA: TGTGCCAGTAGTATTTCTGGACACTCTGGAAACACCATATATTTT; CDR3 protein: CASSISGHSGNTIYF
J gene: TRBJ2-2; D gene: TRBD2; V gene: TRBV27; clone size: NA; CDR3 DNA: TGTGCCAGCAGTCTCGGGACTAGCGGATTATTAAACACCGGGGAGCTGTTTTTT; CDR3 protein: CASSLGTSGLLNTGELFF
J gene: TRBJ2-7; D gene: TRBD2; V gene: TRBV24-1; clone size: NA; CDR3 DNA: TGTGCCACCAGCCATAGCGGGAGTAGATCCGAGCAGTACTTC; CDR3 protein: CATSHSGSRSEQYF
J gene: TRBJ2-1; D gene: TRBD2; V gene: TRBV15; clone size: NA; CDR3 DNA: TGTGCCACCAGCCATAGGAGCGGGAGGCAAAACAATGAGCAGTTCTTC; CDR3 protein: CATSHRSGRQNNEQFF
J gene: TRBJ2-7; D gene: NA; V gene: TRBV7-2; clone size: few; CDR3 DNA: TGTGCCAGCAGCTTAGCAGCGCAGCCCTCCTACGAGCAGTACTTC; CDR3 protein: CASSLAAQPSYEQYF
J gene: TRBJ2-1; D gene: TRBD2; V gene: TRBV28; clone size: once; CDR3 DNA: TGTGCCAGCCGTCAACCGGGACTAGCGATCAATGAGCAGTTCTTC; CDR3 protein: CASRQPGLAINEQFF
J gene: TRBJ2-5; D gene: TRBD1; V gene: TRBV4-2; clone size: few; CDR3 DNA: TGTGCCAGCAGCCATTTTTTCGGGACAGGGGGCTTGGAGACCCAGTACTTC; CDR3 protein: CASSHFFGTGGLETQYF
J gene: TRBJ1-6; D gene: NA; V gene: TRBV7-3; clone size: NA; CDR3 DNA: TGTGCCAGCAGCTTTGCAGGGGAAAATTCACCCCTCCACTTT; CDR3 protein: CASSFAGENSPLHF
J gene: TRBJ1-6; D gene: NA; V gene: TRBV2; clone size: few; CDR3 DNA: TGTGCCAGCAGTGATTGGTCGGGGGTCGGATCACCCCTCCACTTT; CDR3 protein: CASSDWSGVGSPLHF
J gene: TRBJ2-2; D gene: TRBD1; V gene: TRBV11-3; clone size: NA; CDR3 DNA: TGTGCCAGCAGCCATAAGACAGGGGCGAACACCGGGGAGCTGTTTTTT; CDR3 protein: CASSHKTGANTGELFF
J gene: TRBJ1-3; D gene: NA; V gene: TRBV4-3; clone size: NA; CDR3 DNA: TGCGCCAGCAGCTCCCAGGTTTCTGGAAACACCATATATTTT; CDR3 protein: CASSSQVSGNTIYF
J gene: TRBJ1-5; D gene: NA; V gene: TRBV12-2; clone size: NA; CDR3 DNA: TGTGCAAGTCGCTTCCTCGGGGACAGGGAACCCTATTATAGCAATCAGCCCCAGCATTTT; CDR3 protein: CASRFLGDREPYYSNQPQHF